This TCR beta chain was obtained from a study of CD8+ T cells in alopecia areata. Broader study findings: Clonality exceeded that of normal scalp in lesional scalp, most notably in alopecia totalis/universalis. Many of the expanded lesional clones endured in scalp and blood while on tofacitinib.

Treatment here: oral pan-JAK inhibitor, 5-10 mg twice daily. Reverse transcription of extracted RNA yielded cDNA, which provided the sequencing template. The protocol was immunoSEQ multiplex PCR, while the TCRdb copy is restricted to in-frame clones and leaves out a portion. The sample lists approximately 190,000 clones, 55% to 75% seen once, with 5.5% to 6% in the top ten. A note on this clone: Its antigen is unidentified.

This CDR3 is built from 14 residues. Trimming removed 0 bases at V and 0 bases at J, with 7 bases between. Germline lookup yields CDR1 SGHRS and CDR2 YFSETQ. This specimen was CD4+ T cells sorted from blood, taken at week 24, from a patient treated with tofacitinib. The clonotype comes from a human donor with alopecia areata. The chain recombines TRBV5-1 with TRBJ2-7; D remains unclear. CDR3: CASSLDPHSYEQYF. In DNA, the CDR3 is TGCGCCAGCAGCTTGGACCCACACTCCTACGAGCAGTACTTC.